This TCR beta chain was captured in a study of OX40 agonist ivuxolimab in advanced cancers. For the study at large: Patients' therapy was ivuxolimab, an antibody that acts as an agonist of OX40 (CD134). Partial responses were achieved by three patients, of whom one had hepatocellular carcinoma and two had cutaneous melanoma.

Using immunoSEQ multiplex PCR, the repertoire was profiled, and TCRdb retains in-frame clones only, with some absent. This sample has some 65,000 clones, with roughly 90% found just once. This CDR3 spans 15 amino acids. V shed 6 bases and J shed 8 bases, with 22 bases lying between them. Germline CDR1 is GTSNPN and CDR2 is SVGIG (reference sequence). Source: CD4+ or CD8+ T cells sorted from blood, taken in a trial of the OX40 agonist ivuxolimab. The J gene is TRBJ1-4, the V gene TRBV30; TRBD1 might be the D (6 bases). The receptor's source is an adult with an advanced solid tumor such as melanoma, head and neck, liver or kidney cancer. The CDR3 coding sequence is TGTGCCTGCACCGGGACATTAAGGGGTCGGGAAAAACTGTTTTTT. Its protein is CACTGTLRGREKLFF.